Shown below are 26 T cell receptor beta chains from a single sample sequenced in a study of blood T cell repertoires in COVID-19 (dated by TCRdb to 2018 to 2020). Libraries were constructed by the immunoSEQ multiplex PCR assay. This is the immuneACCESS table as TCRdb keeps it, with only in-frame sequences that have V and J called. A part of the clones is gone; compared with another copy, unresolved V genes explain less than half, and the rest is unexplained. The sample table shows almost 400,000 clones, and 80% to 90% are seen once. The ten largest make up 2% to 2.5% of the sample. The sample comprised peripheral blood. These receptor sequences come from a woman aged 55-70 years with COVID-19, enrolled during active disease.

The V gene is TRBV27, the J gene TRBJ2-1; D may be TRBD2 (5 bases). This CDR3 has 13 amino acids. The V gene's germline CDR1 is MNHEY and CDR2 SMNVEV (reference sequence). V was cut by 3 bases and J by 6 bases, with 9 bases left in between. CDR3 in DNA: TGTGCCAGCAGTTTGGTCCGGGGCAATGAGCAGTTCTTC. Translated, it gives CASSLVRGNEQFF.

Here the CDR3 reads CASSLAPGGFYEQYF. CDR3 nucleotide sequence: TGTGCCAGCAGCTTAGCCCCGGGAGGGTTCTACGAGCAGTACTTC. The chain recombines TRBV7-6 with TRBJ2-7; 8 bases line up with TRBD2. The length of the CDR3 is 15 residues. Germline loops: CDR1 SGHVS, CDR2 FNYEAQ. J was trimmed by 3 bases and V by 0 bases; bases with no gene match: 4.

The V gene is TRBV4-2, the J gene TRBJ1-4; 10 bases line up with TRBD1. Looked up from germline, CDR1 is LGHNA and CDR2 is YNFKEQ. The V and J ends lost 3 bases and 6 bases, in that order; junction bases with no gene match: 7. CDR3 length: 16 amino acids. The CDR3 nucleotides are TGTGCCAGCAGCCACGGGAGGGGGACAGGGGATGAAAAACTGTTTTTT. It yields the protein CASSHGRGTGDEKLFF.

The V and J genes are TRBV10-3 and TRBJ2-5; TRBD2 agrees at 12 bases. The CDR3 runs 15 residues. V shed 6 bases and J 4 bases; nucleotides not matched to a gene: 6. Germline assignment: CDR1 ENHRY and CDR2 SYGVKD. CDR3 nucleotides: TGTGCCATCAGCCGCCTAGCGGGGGGGCCAGAGACCCAGTACTTC. It codes for CAISRLAGGPETQYF.

V is TRBV27 and J is TRBJ2-2; 11 bases are shared with TRBD1. The CDR3 contains 20 residues. The V and J ends lost 4 bases and 3 bases, in that order; junction bases with no gene match: 16. Germline CDR1 reads MNHEY; CDR2 reads SMNVEV (reference sequence). The CDR3 sequence is CASSWGDRGRNPFHTGELFF. CDR3 in DNA: TGTGCCAGCAGTTGGGGGGACAGGGGGAGAAACCCTTTCCACACCGGGGAGCTGTTTTTT.

The V and J genes are TRBV9 and TRBJ1-2, with D possibly matching TRBD1 (5 bases). The CDR3 runs 13 residues. V lost 3 bases, J lost 5 bases, and 11 bases lay in between. Germline V gene data show CDR1 as SGDLS and CDR2 as YYNGEE. The CDR3 sequence is CASSASGGYGYTF. CDR3 in DNA: TGTGCCAGCAGCGCTAGTGGGGGGTATGGCTACACCTTC.

The CDR3 reads CASSFRQVAGNTIYF. In DNA, the CDR3 is TGTGCCAGCAGTTTCCGGCAGGTCGCAGGAAACACCATATATTTT. The chain links TRBV28 to TRBJ1-3; D unresolved. Germline CDR1 and CDR2: MDHEN and SYDVKM. CDR3 size: 15 residues. Trimming pared 3 bases from V and 4 bases from J, leaving 13 bases between.

This sequence joins TRBV19 and TRBJ1-1; D not resolved. This CDR3 is 15 amino acids long. CDR1 and CDR2 (germline): LNHDA, SQIVND (reference sequence). Trimming pared 5 bases from V and 0 bases from J, leaving 13 bases between. CDR3 amino acids: CASSLRASLNTEAFF. CDR3 bases: TGTGCCAGTAGTCTGAGGGCTTCGTTGAACACTGAAGCTTTCTTT.

V is TRBV18 and J is TRBJ2-5, with D tentatively TRBD1 (7 bases). V lost 4 bases, J lost 4 bases, and 13 bases lay in between. Germline-derived CDR1 and CDR2 are KGHSH and LQKENI. The CDR3 totals 14 residues. The CDR3, as DNA: TGTGCCAGCTCACGGCAGGGGGGAGTAGAGACCCAGTACTTC. Translating gives CASSRQGGVETQYF.

The V and J genes are TRBV21-1 and TRBJ2-3; the D segment call TRBD1 is taken from the table without a DNA check. TRBV21-1 is a recognized pseudogene. CDR3 length: 17 residues. The CDR3 sequence is CASLDRGSAVCTDTQYF. The CDR3 DNA sequence: TGTGCCAGCCTGGACAGGGGATCGGCCGTCTGCACAGATACGCAGTATTTT.

In this sample, this clone turned up a few times. The V call is TRBV3-1 (or the pseudogene TRBV3-2), the J call TRBJ2-1; possibly TRBD2 for D (5 bases). The ends were cut back, 6 bases at V and 5 bases at J, with 11 bases in the middle. This CDR3 region has 13 residues. The germline gives CDR1 LGHDT, CDR2 YNNKEL (reference sequence). CDR3 protein: CASRRTRNNEQFF. CDR3 coding DNA: TGTGCCAGCAGGCGCACTAGGAACAATGAGCAGTTCTTC.

The chain carries TRBV5-1 and TRBJ2-7; the D is unclear. The CDR3 contains 14 residues. The germline gives CDR1 SGHRS, CDR2 YFSETQ. The V gene lost 0 bases and the J gene lost 2 bases, with 9 bases spanning the gap. The CDR3 loop is CASSLADTAYEQYF. Written as DNA, the CDR3 is TGCGCCAGCAGCTTGGCAGACACCGCCTACGAGCAGTACTTC.

In its sample, this clone was seen once. The V call is TRBV15, the J call TRBJ2-5, with 10 bases lining up with TRBD2. The length of the CDR3 is 14 residues. Germline V CDR1 and CDR2: LNHNV, YYDKDF (reference sequence). The trim removed 4 bases at V and 4 bases at J, leaving 3 bases unmatched. CDR3 protein: CATSIGLAVETQYF. Here the CDR3 DNA reads TGTGCCACCAGCATAGGACTAGCGGTAGAGACCCAGTACTTC.

J is TRBJ2-1 and V is TRBV5-1, with 8 bases lining up with TRBD2. Trimming at V came to 0 bases and at J to 5 bases, leaving 7 bases not matched to a gene. The CDR3 extends over 16 amino acids. Per germline, CDR1 SGHRS and CDR2 YFSETQ. DNA of the CDR3: TGCGCCAGCAGCTTGGGCGCGAGCGGGGGCAACAATGAGCAGTTCTTC. Translation gives CASSLGASGGNNEQFF. Full variable domain (rest looked up from reference TRBV5-1 and TRBJ2-1): KAGVTQTPRYLIKTRGQQVTLSCSPISGHRSVSWYQQTPGQGLQFLFEYFSETQRNKGNFPGRFSGRQFSNSRSEMNVSTLELGDSALYLCASSLGASGGNNEQFFGPGTRLTVL.

The V gene is TRBV14, the J gene TRBJ2-4, with 7 bases matching TRBD1. CDR1 and CDR2 (germline): SGHDN, FVKESK. This CDR3 has 13 amino acids. J lost 9 bases, V lost 1 base, and 3 bases had no gene match. The CDR3 is CASSQVQGSIQYF. The CDR3 nucleotides read TGTGCCAGCAGCCAAGTACAGGGGAGCATTCAGTACTTC.

The chain is built from TRBV2 and TRBJ1-6, with TRBD1 matching over 11 bases. Germline trimming cut 4 bases from V and 9 bases from J; bases unmatched to any gene: 2. Germline loops: CDR1 SNHLY, CDR2 FYNNEI. There are 14 residues in the CDR3. The CDR3 DNA sequence: TGTGCCAGCAGTGCGGGACAGGGGGGTTCACCCCTCCACTTT. Translating gives CASSAGQGGSPLHF.

This chain connects TRBV6-5 to TRBJ1-1, with D maybe TRBD1 (6 bases). The CDR3 runs to 12 residues. V was clipped by 4 bases and J by 8 bases, with 11 bases between them. CDR1 and CDR2 from the germline V gene are MNHEY and SVGAGI. The CDR3 DNA is TGTGCCAGCAGTTCCGGACAGATAGAAGCTTTCTTT. Translated: CASSSGQIEAFF.

V is TRBV15 and J is TRBJ1-5; 8 nucleotides line up with TRBD1. Germline values: CDR1 LNHNV, CDR2 YYDKDF (reference sequence). The length of the CDR3 is 14 residues. V gave up 6 bases and J gave up 6 bases; unmatched junction bases: 7. The CDR3 spells CATSNDRGLQPQHF. CDR3 nucleotide sequence: TGTGCCACCAGTAACGACAGGGGTCTTCAGCCCCAGCATTTT.

This clone was picked up a small number of times. The germline gene is not matched at one end of the junction; a read error may be the cause. V gene TRBV11-2 combines with J gene TRBJ2-7, with TRBD1 matching 9 bases. The CDR3 consists of 12 residues. The V gene's germline CDR1 is SGHAT and CDR2 FQNNGV. The CDR3 is CASSLQGQGLSF. CDR3 nucleotides: TGTGCCAGCAGCTTACAAGGACAGGGGCTCTCTTTC. Supplemented by reference TRBV11-2 and TRBJ2-7, the full variable domain reads EAGVAQSPRYKIIEKRQSVAFWCNPISGHATLYWYQQILGQGPKLLIQFQNNGVVDDSQLPKDRFSAERLKGVDSTLKIQPAKLEDSAVYLCASSLQGQGLSFGPGTRLTVT.

The chain recombines TRBV10-1 with TRBJ2-5; 8 bases fit TRBD2. With V trimmed by 8 bases and J by 3 bases, 11 bases remained unmatched. Germline CDR1 is WNHNN and CDR2 is SYGVQD (reference sequence). The CDR3 is made up of 15 amino acids. This chain's CDR3 is CASSLGGAGEETQYF. CDR3 nucleotides: TGCGCCAGCTCCCTCGGGGGGGCGGGGGAAGAGACCCAGTACTTC.

The rearrangement joins TRBV24-1 to TRBJ2-5, with 14 nucleotides matching TRBD2. The CDR3 loop spans 16 amino acids. The trim removed 3 bases at V and 5 bases at J, leaving 4 bases unmatched. The V gene's germline CDR1 is KGHDR and CDR2 SFDVKD. The CDR3: CATSDPGLAGAETQYF. The DNA for the CDR3 is TGTGCCACCAGTGATCCGGGACTAGCGGGGGCGGAGACCCAGTACTTC.

J is TRBJ1-5 and V is TRBV4-2, with 8 bases lining up with TRBD1. V trimming: 6 bases; J trimming: 6 bases; junction bases outside the gene matches: 7. From germline, CDR1 is LGHNA and CDR2 YNFKEQ. The CDR3 runs 14 residues. The CDR3 DNA reads TGTGCCAGCAGTCCCGGACAGGGCGGTCAGCCCCAGCATTTT. Protein: CASSPGQGGQPQHF.

The chain has TRBV30 and TRBJ2-1; TRBD2 aligns across 7 bases. Germline assignment: CDR1 GTSNPN and CDR2 SVGIG (reference sequence). The V and J ends lost 4 bases and 3 bases, in that order; junction bases with no gene match: 3. This CDR3 has 13 amino acids. The CDR3, as DNA: TGTGCCTGGACGACGGGGGGCTACAATGAGCAGTTCTTC. This sequence encodes CAWTTGGYNEQFF.

The chain has TRBV19 and TRBJ2-1, with D possibly TRBD1 on 6 matching bases. The germline CDR1 and CDR2 sequences are LNHDA and SQIVND (reference sequence). The CDR3 has 13 amino acids. V shed 7 bases and J shed 4 bases, with 11 bases lying between them. Here the CDR3 reads CASIGQQYNEQFF. The CDR3 DNA follows: TGTGCCAGTATCGGACAGCAGTACAATGAGCAGTTCTTC.

The J gene is TRBJ1-2, the V gene TRBV3-1 (or the pseudogene TRBV3-2); 9 positions match TRBD1. The CDR3 is 14 amino acids. The germline gives CDR1 LGHDT, CDR2 YNNKEL (reference sequence). After removal of 4 bases from V and 5 bases from J, the junction contained 5 bases not matched to a gene. CDR3 bases: TGTGCCAGCAGCCGGGGACAGGGTCAGTATGGCTACACCTTC. Amino acid sequence: CASSRGQGQYGYTF.

The chain has TRBV7-9 and TRBJ1-2; 8 nucleotides match TRBD1. The CDR3 contains 15 residues. The junction had 2 bases not matched to a gene; V was cut back by 0 bases and J by 2 bases. Germline values: CDR1 SEHNR, CDR2 FQNEAQ (reference sequence). The CDR3 region has the DNA TGTGCCAGCAGCTTAGCGGGGGACAGGAACTATGGCTACACCTTC. It translates to CASSLAGDRNYGYTF.